The 27 T cell receptor beta chains given below trace back to one sample, sequenced in a study of T cells in Graves' hyperthyroidism and ophthalmopathy (dated by TCRdb to about 2019). Libraries were prepared through multiplex PCR. Data came from an Illumina HiSeq 2000. The TCR beta CDR3 regions were amplified from the RNA transcripts. The first round of RT-PCR for the TCR CDR3 was performed with the HTBI primer set and the Qiagen OneStep RT-PCR kit. TCRdb handled the public reads itself, with Q25 trimming in fastp and clone calling in MiXCR, and kept productive beta chains. All rows with the same CDR3 protein become a single entry with the most common DNA and genes. This sample is represented by about 300,000 distinct CDR3 sequences; roughly 19% of them were singletons. The ten most abundant clones make up under 45% of the sample. Sequencing was done on a sample of blood. The receptors stem from a man aged 45-65 years with Graves' ophthalmopathy.

V usage is TRBV19 and J usage is TRBJ2-1; a possible D gene is TRBD2 (7 bases). V lost 3 bases and J lost 1, with 13 bases in between. The CDR3 sequence is 16 residues long. From germline, CDR1 is LNHDA and CDR2 SQIVND (reference sequence). For the CDR3, the DNA is TGTGCCAGTAGTATGGTTGAGGGGGGGTCCTACAATGAGCAGTTCTTC. This codes for CASSMVEGGSYNEQFF.

This clonotype was observed a few times. CDR3 bases: TGTGCCAGCACATCAGGGTACCTGCCCCAGCATTTT. This codes for CASTSGYLPQHF. The V and J genes are TRBV28 and TRBJ1-5; possibly TRBD1 for D (5 bases). The CDR3 contains 12 residues. The ends were cut back, 7 bases at V and 9 bases at J, with 13 bases in the middle. The germline CDR1 and CDR2 sequences are MDHEN and SYDVKM.

V usage is TRBV5-5 and J usage is TRBJ2-7, with TRBD1 matching over 8 bases. The CDR3 totals 15 residues. The J segment lost 1 base and the V segment lost 1 base, leaving 4 bases of the junction unmatched. Germline loops: CDR1 SGHKS, CDR2 YYEKEE (reference sequence). The CDR3 sequence is CASSLSTGGSYEQYF. As DNA, the CDR3 is TGTGCCAGCAGCTTGAGTACAGGGGGATCCTACGAGCAGTACTTC. The full variable domain, in which reference TRBV5-5 and TRBJ2-7 provide the parts outside the CDR3, is DAGVTQSPTHLIKTRGQQVTLRCSPISGHKSVSWYQQVLGQGPQFIFQYYEKEERGRGNFPDRFSARQFPNYSSELNVNALLLGDSALYLCASSLSTGGSYEQYFGPGTRLTVT.

This clonotype was picked up many times. V and J are TRBV9 and TRBJ2-7; perhaps TRBD2 as D (5 bases). CDR1 is SGDLS, CDR2 YYNGEE, per germline. The CDR3 is 16 residues long. Trimming took off 0 bases at V and 5 bases at J, with 18 bases between the two ends. CDR3 amino acids: CASSVEAVDFRNEQYF. The CDR3 region has the DNA TGTGCCAGCAGCGTAGAGGCGGTGGACTTCCGTAACGAGCAGTACTTC.

This clonotype was recorded at least ten times. The rearrangement joins TRBV27 to TRBJ1-5; TRBD1 aligns across 7 bases. CDR1 is MNHEY, CDR2 SMNVEV, per germline (reference sequence). V lost 5 bases, J lost 0 bases, and 10 bases stayed unmatched. The CDR3 length is 17 residues. CDR3: CASSPKAGQYSNQPQHF. The CDR3 nucleotides read TGTGCCAGCAGTCCGAAGGCGGGACAGTATAGCAATCAGCCCCAGCATTTT.

This sequence joins TRBV28 and TRBJ1-2, with 7 bases identical to TRBD1. This CDR3 region has 17 residues. Germline lookup yields CDR1 MDHEN and CDR2 SYDVKM. J was trimmed by 1 base and V by 6 bases; bases with no gene match: 14. The CDR3 region is CASSLWGGQNLNYGYTF. The CDR3 DNA follows: TGTGCCAGCAGCCTTTGGGGGGGACAGAACCTTAACTATGGCTACACCTTC.

This clonotype was counted only a few times. The CDR3 DNA reads TGTGCCAGCAGCCTGGGCGGGAGCTCGAACGAGCAGTACTTC. Protein product: CASSLGGSSNEQYF. This chain joins TRBV3-1 and TRBJ2-7; 7 nucleotides agree with TRBD2. CDR3 length: 14 amino acids. The V segment lost 4 bases and the J segment 5 bases; nucleotides outside the gene matches: 8. Per germline, CDR1 LGHDT and CDR2 YNNKEL (reference sequence).

The chain links TRBV11-2 to TRBJ2-7, with TRBD2 matching over 12 bases. CDR3 size: 18 residues. From germline, CDR1 is SGHAT and CDR2 FQNNGV. V was clipped by 5 bases and J by 3 bases; unmatched bases: 14. The chain's CDR3 is CASSPGRLAGEESYEQYF. DNA of the CDR3: TGTGCCAGCAGCCCCGGCAGACTAGCGGGAGAAGAGAGCTACGAGCAGTACTTC.

Comment on this clonotype: A read error may be the cause here, since a much bigger clone is one base away. The chain is built from TRBV7-2 and TRBJ1-3; TRBD1 agrees at 8 bases. V lost 8 bases to trimming and J lost 7 bases; unmatched junction nucleotides: 7. Germline lookup yields CDR1 SGHTA and CDR2 FQGNSA. CDR3 length equals 13 residues. As DNA, the CDR3 is TGTGCCAGCGGCTCTGGACAGGGCAACACCATATATTTT. It codes for CASGSGQGNTIYF. Combining the CDR3 with reference TRBV7-2 and TRBJ1-3 gives the whole variable domain GAGVSQSPSNKVTEKGKDVELRCDPISGHTALYWYRQSLGQGLEFLIYFQGNSAPDKSGLPSDRFSAERTGGSVSTLTIQRTQQEDSAVYLCASGSGQGNTIYFGEGSWLTVV.

This clonotype was seen ten or more times. V gene TRBV28 combines with J gene TRBJ1-4; maybe TRBD1 (5 bases). V was pared by 5 bases and J by 8 bases, with 18 bases between. This CDR3 is 15 amino acids long. CDR1 and CDR2 (germline): MDHEN, SYDVKM. The DNA for the CDR3 is TGTGCCAGCAGTATACCCGGGACCCCGGGCGAAAAACTGTTTTTT. Protein product: CASSIPGTPGEKLFF. Looking up the rest from reference TRBV28 and TRBJ1-4 gives the full variable domain: DVKVTQSSRYLVKRTGEKVFLECVQDMDHENMFWYRQDPGLGLRLIYFSYDVKMKEKGDIPEGYSVSREKKERFSLILESASTNQTSMYLCASSIPGTPGEKLFFGSGTQLSVL.

A remark on this clonotype: A much larger clone lies one base from this, so it may be a read error. The rearrangement uses TRBV7-8 and TRBJ1-1; a possible D gene is TRBD1 (6 bases). V was cut by 10 bases and J by 1 base, with 16 bases left in between. The CDR3 totals 14 residues. The germline V gene has CDR1 SGHVS and CDR2 FQNEAQ. CDR3 sequence: CATIAGQPNTEAFF. The CDR3, as DNA: TGTGCCACCATAGCCGGACAGCCGAACACTGAAGCTTTCTTT.

The rearrangement joins TRBV18 to TRBJ1-3, with unresolved D. The germline gives CDR1 KGHSH, CDR2 LQKENI. This CDR3 is built from 15 residues. The V and J ends lost 2 bases and 2 bases respectively, with 10 bases between them. The CDR3 DNA sequence: TGTGCCAGCTCACCAGGGGTGGCGGCTGGAAACACCATATATTTT. Its protein is CASSPGVAAGNTIYF.

This clonotype occurred many times. The chain joins TRBV6-6 to TRBJ2-5; 13 bases line up with TRBD2. The germline V gene encodes CDR1 MNHNY and CDR2 SVGAGI (reference sequence). The ends lost 2 bases at V and 10 bases at J; junction bases unmatched: 4. The CDR3 is made up of 14 amino acids. The CDR3 sequence is CASSYGGTSGVQYF. For the CDR3, the DNA is TGTGCCAGCAGTTACGGAGGGACTAGCGGGGTCCAGTACTTC.

Written as DNA, the CDR3 is TGTGCCAGCAGTGAATATCGTTTTTCTAGCGGGGGGGGCACAGATACGCAGTATTTT. Translating it yields CASSEYRFSSGGGTDTQYF. This chain links TRBV25-1 with TRBJ2-3; 12 nucleotides line up with TRBD2. This CDR3 comprises 19 residues. Germline CDR1 and CDR2: MGHDK and SYGVNS. Trimming at V came to 0 bases and at J to 1 base, leaving 8 bases not matched to a gene.

On this clonotype itself: One base away lies a much larger clone, so this may be a sequencing read error. This chain connects TRBV2 to TRBJ2-2; maybe TRBD2 (6 bases). CDR1 is SNHLY, CDR2 FYNNEI, per germline. V shed 1 base and J shed 7 bases, with 10 bases lying between them. The length of the CDR3 is 14 residues. The CDR3 nucleotides read TGTGCCAGCAGTGAAGTGGAGGGACTCGGGGAGCTGTTTTTT. Its translation is CASSEVEGLGELFF. The variable domain in full, completed from reference TRBV2 and TRBJ2-2, reads EPEVTQTPSHQVTQMGQEVILRCVPISNHLYFYWYRQILGQKVEFLVSFYNNEISEKSEIFDDQFSVERPDGSNFTLKIRSTKLEDSAMYFCASSEVEGLGELFFGEGSRLTVL.

This clonotype was seen ten or more times. This sequence joins TRBV5-1 and TRBJ2-1; D is undetermined. Trimming removed 6 bases at V and 4 bases at J, with 20 bases between. This CDR3 contains 16 residues. Looked up from germline, CDR1 is SGHRS and CDR2 is YFSETQ. The CDR3 DNA is TGCGCCAGCACACCTGGTGGGCTGGGCGGATACAATGAGCAGTTCTTC. Translation: CASTPGGLGGYNEQFF.

This clonotype was detected ten times or more. The genes are TRBV9 and TRBJ2-7, with 10 bases that match TRBD1. From germline, CDR1 is SGDLS and CDR2 YYNGEE. The CDR3 extends over 15 amino acids. V lost 0 bases and J lost 5; bases outside the gene matches: 5. The CDR3, as DNA: TGTGCCAGCAGCGTAGGGGAGACAGGGGGCGACGAGCAGTACTTC. Protein product: CASSVGETGGDEQYF.

This clonotype was detected many times. The gene calls are TRBV10-3 and TRBJ2-3, with TRBD1 as a possible D gene (6 bases). Trimming stripped 2 bases from V and 2 bases from J, with 11 bases between. The CDR3 loop spans 15 amino acids. Germline lookup yields CDR1 ENHRY and CDR2 SYGVKD. The CDR3 DNA reads TGTGCCATCAGTGAGGGACAGCGACACACAGATACGCAGTATTTT. Its protein is CAISEGQRHTDTQYF.

Ten or more counts support this clonotype. This chain links TRBV5-1 with TRBJ2-7, with D possibly matching TRBD2 (6 bases). This CDR3 spans 15 amino acids. Deletions cut 3 bases from V and 1 base from J, with 14 bases between. In germline, CDR1 is SGHRS, CDR2 YFSETQ. This CDR3 is CASSYDAGLSYEQYF. The CDR3 region has the DNA TGCGCCAGCAGCTATGACGCGGGACTTTCCTACGAGCAGTACTTC.

DNA for the CDR3: TGCGCCAGCAGCTTGGGCGGGCGGGGCTATGGCTACACCTTC. Translated: CASSLGGRGYGYTF. J is TRBJ1-2 and V is TRBV5-1, with D unresolved. V was shortened by 0 bases and J by 4 bases, with 10 bases between the two germline ends. CDR3 length: 14 amino acids. Germline-derived CDR1 and CDR2 are SGHRS and YFSETQ.

This clonotype was detected only a few times. The V call is TRBV24-1, the J call TRBJ2-1; tentative D call: TRBD1 (6 bases). V dropped 9 bases and J dropped 8 bases, with 16 bases sitting between them. CDR3 length: 13 residues. The germline V gene encodes CDR1 KGHDR and CDR2 SFDVKD. Here the CDR3 DNA reads TGTGCCACCTCTTATTCGACAGGACATGAGCAGTTCTTC. As protein: CATSYSTGHEQFF.

V usage is TRBV5-1 and J usage is TRBJ1-4, with TRBD1 matching over 7 bases. The germline V gene has CDR1 SGHRS and CDR2 YFSETQ. The CDR3 is 16 residues long. V was clipped by 4 bases and J by 8 bases; unmatched bases: 14. The CDR3 region is CASSQSRQGGGEKLFF. CDR3 coding DNA: TGCGCCAGCAGCCAGTCTAGACAGGGCGGCGGCGAAAAACTGTTTTTT.

There are many counts of this clonotype. The J gene is TRBJ2-1, the V gene TRBV20-1; 14 nucleotides agree with TRBD2. Germline loops: CDR1 DFQATT, CDR2 SNEGSKA (reference sequence). The CDR3 loop spans 14 amino acids. V dropped 5 bases and J dropped 8; count of bases not matched to a gene: 5. The chain's CDR3 is CSAWTSGRNDEQFF. In DNA, the CDR3 is TGCAGTGCTTGGACTAGCGGGAGGAACGATGAGCAGTTCTTC.

With regard to this clonotype: A read error is possible here, since a much larger clone lies one base away. The genes are TRBV3-1 and TRBJ2-2, with D possibly being TRBD2 (5 bases). This CDR3 has 15 amino acids. Germline assignment: CDR1 LGHDT and CDR2 YNNKEL (reference sequence). The CDR3 sequence: CASSSAWERTGKLFF. The CDR3 coding sequence is TGTGCCAGCAGCTCCGCATGGGAGCGGACCGGGAAGCTGTTTTTT.

This clonotype showed up many times. This chain joins TRBV11-2 and TRBJ1-1; possible D gene TRBD1, 5 bases. Trimming removed 3 bases from V and 3 bases from J, with 14 bases in between. The CDR3 covers 15 residues. Germline V gene lookup returns CDR1 SGHAT and CDR2 FQNNGV. The CDR3 region is CASSLGEGWDTEAFF. The CDR3 nucleotides are TGTGCCAGCAGCTTGGGGGAGGGCTGGGACACTGAAGCTTTCTTT.

The gene calls are TRBV14 and TRBJ1-4; D is uncertain. The CDR3 contains 15 residues. The V gene lost 2 bases and the J gene lost 5 bases, with 12 bases spanning the gap. From germline, CDR1 is SGHDN and CDR2 FVKESK. The CDR3 nucleotides read TGTGCCAGCAGCCAAAATAGGGCAAAAAATGAAAAACTGTTTTTT. Translating it yields CASSQNRAKNEKLFF.

The V call is TRBV7-9, the J call TRBJ2-7, with TRBD2 identical over 9 bases. After removal of 2 bases from V and 1 base from J, the junction contained 6 bases not matched to a gene. The CDR3 runs to 16 residues. CDR1 and CDR2 (germline): SEHNR, FQNEAQ (reference sequence). For the CDR3, the DNA is TGTGCCAGCAGCTTAAGGACTAGCGCCGAATCCTACGAGCAGTACTTC. Protein sequence: CASSLRTSAESYEQYF.